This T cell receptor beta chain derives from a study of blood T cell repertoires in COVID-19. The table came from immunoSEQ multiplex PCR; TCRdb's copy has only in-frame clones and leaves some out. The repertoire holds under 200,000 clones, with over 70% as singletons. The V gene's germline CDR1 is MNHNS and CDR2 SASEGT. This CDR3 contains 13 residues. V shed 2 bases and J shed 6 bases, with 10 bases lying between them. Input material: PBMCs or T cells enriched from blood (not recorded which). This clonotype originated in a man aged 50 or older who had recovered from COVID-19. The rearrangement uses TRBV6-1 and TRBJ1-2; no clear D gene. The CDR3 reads CASSESVGDGYTF. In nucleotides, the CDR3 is TGTGCCAGCAGTGAATCGGTTGGAGATGGCTACACCTTC.